This entry features one T cell receptor beta chain sequence. The data are from a study of blood T cell repertoires in COVID-19. The wider study: T cells, B-cell-depleted T cells, or PBMCs supplied cDNA or gDNA.

Original data processing: Reference gene primer amplification in the assay estimated nucleated cell counts. Clones were read by immunoSEQ multiplex PCR, and TCRdb kept only the in-frame ones, dropping some. V, J and clone size are taken as reported in that table, and D and trimming were inferred from the DNA itself. The sample holds some 14,000 clones; 60% to 75% are singletons and the top ten take more than 7.5%. The TCR was taken from a man between 70 and 80 years old with acute or convalescent COVID-19. Material: peripheral blood.

The CDR3 coding sequence is TGTGCCAGTAGGGTCGGAGGACTAGCGGGAGGGCCGGTCTACAATGAGCAGTTCTTC. It codes for CASRVGGLAGGPVYNEQFF. J is TRBJ2-1 and V is TRBV19, with 15 bases fitting TRBD2. Germline V gene lookup returns CDR1 LNHDA and CDR2 SQIVND (reference sequence). Germline trimming cut 6 bases from V and 3 bases from J; bases unmatched to any gene: 12. CDR3 length equals 19 residues.